The sequence of this T cell receptor (beta chain) was determined in a study of T cells in Graves' hyperthyroidism and ophthalmopathy. It was RNA transcripts that yielded the amplified TCR beta CDR3 regions. Researchers ran a first-round RT-PCR on the TCR CDR3 using the HTBI primer set. TCRdb redid the calling of the multiplex PCR reads with MiXCR, one entry per CDR3 protein. The sample carries some 560,000 distinct CDR3 sequences, roughly 14% recorded once. The CDR3 has 15 amino acids. Trimming took off 5 bases at V and 3 bases at J, with 14 bases between the two ends. The germline gives CDR1 MDHEN, CDR2 SYDVKM. This clonotype has more than one count but fewer than ten.

The receptor was derived from a woman younger than 45 with Graves' hyperthyroidism. Sequencing was carried out using blood. The chain uses TRBV28 and TRBJ1-5; D possibly corresponds to TRBD1 (6 bases). The CDR3 nucleotides read TGTGCCAGCAGTCCGGGGGGGACAATCAATCAGCCCCAGCATTTT. Its protein is CASSPGGTINQPQHF.